These 18 T cell receptor beta chains were all obtained from the same sample, sequenced in a study of T cells expressing NK-cell markers. TCRdb reprocessed the 5' RACE reads and keeps a single row for each CDR3 protein, giving no DNA. This sample's table has approximately 460,000 distinct CDR3 sequences. What was sequenced was blood T cells: a sorted CD56 or NKG2C T cell subset, CD4+ or CD8+ T cells, or bulk PBMC T cells (not recorded which). The origin of the receptors is a woman aged 18-70 years in good health.

This chain connects TRBV5-6 to TRBJ2-7. Germline values: CDR1 SGHDT, CDR2 YYEEEE. This CDR3 spans 14 amino acids. The CDR3 sequence: CASSLGSSSYEQYF.

The chain couples TRBV25-1 to TRBJ2-2. This CDR3 spans 13 amino acids. Looked up from germline, CDR1 is MGHDK and CDR2 is SYGVNS. CDR3 sequence: CASGYPVDGELFF.

The chain employs TRBV10-3 and TRBJ2-5. The V gene's germline CDR1 is ENHRY and CDR2 SYGVKD. This CDR3 spans 12 amino acids. CDR3 region: CAIRQSEETQYF.

The chain uses TRBV20-1 and TRBJ1-2; TCRdb's D gene call, TRBD1, goes unchecked for lack of DNA. The CDR3 is 14 amino acids. Looked up from germline, CDR1 is DFQATT and CDR2 is SNEGSKA (reference sequence). CDR3 region: CSASGDTLHYGYTF.

This rearrangement joins TRBV6-5 to TRBJ1-1; TCRdb outputs TRBD1, but without DNA this stays unchecked. This CDR3 spans 13 amino acids. Germline V CDR1 and CDR2: MNHEY, SVGAGI. CDR3 in amino acids: CASSSSDRAEAFF.

The rearrangement links TRBV4-3 to TRBJ2-3. CDR3 size: 12 residues. Germline CDR1 reads LGHNA; CDR2 reads YSLEER. CDR3 region: CASAGETVTQYF.

This chain connects TRBV12-3 or TRBV12-4 to TRBJ2-1; TCRdb lists TRBD1, though no DNA is available to test this call. The CDR3 is made up of 19 amino acids. The CDR3: CASSFFPPVGGVGLNEQFF.

The rearrangement links TRBV4-3 to TRBJ2-1; TCRdb's D gene call, TRBD1, goes unchecked for lack of DNA. Germline values: CDR1 LGHNA, CDR2 YSLEER. There are 15 residues in the CDR3. The CDR3 loop reads CASSQGTGATNEQFF.

V is TRBV7-2 and J is TRBJ2-1; TCRdb's D call, TRBD1, is unchecked because there is no DNA. The V gene's germline CDR1 is SGHTA and CDR2 FQGNSA. The CDR3 sequence is 14 residues long. The CDR3 here is CASSLEISGLEQFF.

This chain connects TRBV6-5 to TRBJ1-2. The CDR3 is 15 residues long. Per germline, CDR1 MNHEY and CDR2 SVGAGI. The CDR3 here is CASSYSKEGVAGYTF.

The chain is built from TRBV7-2 and TRBJ1-2; the TCRdb call, TRBD1, lacks DNA for checking. From germline, CDR1 is SGHTA and CDR2 FQGNSA. The CDR3 length is 13 residues. This CDR3 reads CASSSGHNYGYTF.

The CDR3 here is CASRATGTTDTQYF. The V call is TRBV12-3 or TRBV12-4, the J call TRBJ2-3; TCRdb returns TRBD1, unconfirmable since there is no DNA. The CDR3 extends over 14 amino acids.

The chain is built from TRBV12-3 or TRBV12-4 and TRBJ1-3; no DNA is available, so the TRBD1 call from TCRdb remains unchecked. The CDR3 is made up of 13 amino acids. The CDR3 protein is CASSPPYGNTIYF.

The CDR3 spells CSAPSGSIYEQYF. This chain links TRBV20-1 with TRBJ2-7; lacking DNA, the TRBD2 call made by TCRdb goes unchecked. The CDR3 contains 13 residues. Germline V gives CDR1 DFQATT, CDR2 SNEGSKA (reference sequence).

The V call is TRBV6-1, the J call TRBJ2-1. CDR3 length equals 16 residues. Germline loops: CDR1 MNHNS, CDR2 SASEGT. The CDR3 loop reads CASSPILAGSYNEQFF.

This chain's CDR3 is CASSWTPGAANTEAFF. V usage is TRBV5-1 and J usage is TRBJ1-1; TCRdb outputs TRBD1, but without DNA this stays unchecked. Germline loops: CDR1 SGHRS, CDR2 YFSETQ. CDR3 length equals 16 residues.

The chain combines TRBV12-3 or TRBV12-4 with TRBJ1-1. The CDR3 has 13 residues. The CDR3 loop reads CASRSKMNTEAFF.

CDR3 residues: CASSNSFGRDILAKNIQYF. V usage is TRBV11-2 and J usage is TRBJ2-4; the TRBD1 assignment by TCRdb is unverifiable without DNA. The CDR3 contains 19 residues. The germline CDR1 and CDR2 sequences are SGHAT and FQNNGV. The whole variable domain, remainder taken from reference TRBV11-2 and TRBJ2-4, is EAGVAQSPRYKIIEKRQSVAFWCNPISGHATLYWYQQILGQGPKLLIQFQNNGVVDDSQLPKDRFSAERLKGVDSTLKIQPAKLEDSAVYLCASSNSFGRDILAKNIQYFGAGTRLSVL.